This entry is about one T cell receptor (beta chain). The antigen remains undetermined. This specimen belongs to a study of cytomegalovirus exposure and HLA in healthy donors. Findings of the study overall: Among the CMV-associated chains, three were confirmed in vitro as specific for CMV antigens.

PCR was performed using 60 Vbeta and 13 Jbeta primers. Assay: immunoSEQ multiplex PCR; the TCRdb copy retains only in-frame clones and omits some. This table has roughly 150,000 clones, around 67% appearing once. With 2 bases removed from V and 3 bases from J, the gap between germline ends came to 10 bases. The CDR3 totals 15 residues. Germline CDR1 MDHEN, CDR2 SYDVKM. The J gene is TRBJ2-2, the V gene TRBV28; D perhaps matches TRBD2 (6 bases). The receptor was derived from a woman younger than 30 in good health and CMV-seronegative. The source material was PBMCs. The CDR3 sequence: CASSLGGADTGELFF. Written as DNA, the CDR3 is TGTGCCAGCAGTTTAGGCGGGGCGGACACCGGGGAGCTGTTTTTT.